The source of this T cell receptor beta chain is a study of T-cell reconstitution after alpha-beta-depleted transplantation in children. By its share, this clonotype is large (0.1 to 1%). Its antigen remains unknown. It was with unique molecular identifiers that the TCRbeta library was prepared. TCRdb ran MiXCR on the PCR reads and lists one entry per CDR3 protein. The sample has about 6,100 distinct CDR3 sequences, 16% seen once. Points from the study as a whole: Some patients showed high day-60 TCRbeta diversity, which derived from surviving recipient T cells and thymic progenitors. Reported findings indicate that, about two months after transplant, alpha-beta T cells came from several hundred expanded clones, which were derived from non-depleted graft cells. Once a year had passed after transplant, T-cell counts and diversity came mostly from newly produced T cells.

The CDR3 loop spans 12 amino acids. Germline V lookup: CDR1 MNHEY, CDR2 SVGAGI. V lost 5 bases and J lost 4, with 7 bases in between. The material sequenced was PBMCs, mostly from graft donor cells, taken 60 days after TCRalphabeta/CD19-depleted stem cell transplant. The TCR originated in a male patient aged 10-17 years who had a stem cell transplant for acute myeloid leukemia, so the T cells may come from the graft donor. The chain carries TRBV6-5 and TRBJ2-3; the D gene is possibly TRBD2 (6 bases). The CDR3 protein is CASSGGADTQYF. In DNA form, the CDR3 reads TGTGCCAGCAGTGGAGGGGCAGATACGCAGTATTTT.